This record concerns one TCR beta chain sequence. The antigen is unknown. These data belong to a study of vaccination and CD4 T cells after COVID-19. Study overall: Sampling post-COVID took place a median roughly 92 days after diagnosis (range 35 to 161).

Study results and caveats: Rising from 21 to 38, the median of SARS-CoV-2-reactive clonotypes did not change significantly.

The treatment here: roughly 10-day PBMC culture with coronavirus spike peptide pools or control peptides (ViraFEST assay). Cultured CD4+ T cells had their DNA profiled by the Oncomine TCR Beta short-read assay. MiXCR was run by TCRdb on the PCR reads, yielding one entry per CDR3 protein. The sample consists of roughly 20,000 distinct CDR3 sequences, about 44% of them appearing once. The CDR3 spans 13 residues. V shed 4 bases and J shed 0 bases, with 5 bases lying between them. Per the germline V gene, CDR1 is LGHNA and CDR2 is YSLEER. This chain connects TRBV4-3 to TRBJ2-3; perhaps TRBD2 as D (5 bases). Sequences were derived from CD4+ T cells from blood, cultured in vitro, sampled before SARS-CoV-2 vaccination. The TCR comes from a human donor who had recovered from COVID-19. The CDR3 sequence: CASSRTSTDTQYF. The CDR3 coding sequence is TGCGCCAGCAGCCGGACTAGCACAGATACGCAGTATTTT.